Following are 23 T cell receptor beta chains from one sample sequenced in a study of control samples from healthy donors and cancer patients. Method: immunoSEQ multiplex PCR; TCRdb's copy keeps in-frame clones and lacks some. The sample carries about 180,000 clones, roughly nine tenths recorded once. The sequencing sample was made of blood. The receptors were sampled from a man aged 25-45 years in good health.

The chain carries TRBV5-1 and TRBJ2-7, with TRBD2 identical over 8 bases. The CDR3 contains 15 residues. V gave up 1 base and J gave up 3 bases; unmatched junction bases: 6. Per germline, CDR1 SGHRS and CDR2 YFSETQ. DNA for the CDR3: TGCGCCAGCAGCTTGCCGACTAGCGTTCGCTACGAGCAGTACTTC. Encoded protein: CASSLPTSVRYEQYF.

J is TRBJ2-5 and V is TRBV18; D not certain. Trimming cost V 3 bases and J 2 bases, with 10 bases left between them. Germline CDR1 and CDR2: KGHSH and LQKENI. CDR3 length: 14 residues. For the CDR3, the DNA is TGTGCCAGCTCACCCCCCGGCAGGCAAGAGACCCAGTACTTC. It translates to CASSPPGRQETQYF.

V is TRBV5-4 and J is TRBJ2-2; perhaps TRBD1 as D (5 bases). V lost 2 bases, J lost 4 bases, and 9 bases lay in between. Germline CDR1 SGHNT, CDR2 YYREEE (reference sequence). CDR3 length: 14 amino acids. This CDR3 reads CASSFPRATGELFF. The CDR3 region has the DNA TGTGCCAGCAGCTTTCCCAGGGCCACCGGGGAGCTGTTTTTT.

The chain carries TRBV2 and TRBJ1-2, with TRBD1 matching 7 bases. CDR1 SNHLY and CDR2 FYNNEI come from the germline V gene. The CDR3 covers 16 residues. Losses at the gene ends were 1 base for V and 6 bases for J; bases not matched to a gene: 11. Here the CDR3 reads CASSEVKGGVRNGYTF. In nucleotides, the CDR3 is TGTGCCAGCAGTGAAGTGAAAGGGGGCGTCCGGAATGGCTACACCTTC. The complete variable domain, with remaining parts taken from reference TRBV2 and TRBJ1-2, reads EPEVTQTPSHQVTQMGQEVILRCVPISNHLYFYWYRQILGQKVEFLVSFYNNEISEKSEIFDDQFSVERPDGSNFTLKIRSTKLEDSAMYFCASSEVKGGVRNGYTFGSGTRLTVV.

A remark on this clone: Other DNA variants within this sample encode the same CDR3. This chain uses TRBV30 with TRBJ2-2; D unresolved. Trimming took 2 bases from V and 5 from J, leaving 6 bases between them. Germline V gives CDR1 GTSNPN, CDR2 SVGIG (reference sequence). The CDR3 runs to 12 residues. The CDR3 sequence is CAWSRRTGELFF. In nucleotides, the CDR3 is TGTGCCTGGAGTCGACGGACCGGGGAGCTGTTTTTT.

CDR3 protein: CASSLAWTGSWETQYF. The DNA for the CDR3 is TGCGCCAGCAGCTTGGCCTGGACGGGATCGTGGGAGACCCAGTACTTC. The chain has TRBV5-1 and TRBJ2-5, with D possibly TRBD2 on 5 matching bases. CDR3 length equals 16 residues. Trimming took 0 bases from V and 5 from J, leaving 17 bases between them. Germline CDR1 reads SGHRS; CDR2 reads YFSETQ.

This chain connects TRBV2 to TRBJ1-4, with TRBD1 as a possible D gene (6 bases). The V and J ends lost 5 bases and 8 bases respectively, with 12 bases between them. Germline CDR1 and CDR2: SNHLY and FYNNEI. The CDR3 spans 13 residues. The CDR3 region is CASSFAGGEKLFF. In nucleotides, the CDR3 is TGTGCCAGCAGTTTTGCCGGGGGCGAAAAACTGTTTTTT. The variable domain in full, with the rest retrieved from reference TRBV2 and TRBJ1-4, is EPEVTQTPSHQVTQMGQEVILRCVPISNHLYFYWYRQILGQKVEFLVSFYNNEISEKSEIFDDQFSVERPDGSNFTLKIRSTKLEDSAMYFCASSFAGGEKLFFGSGTQLSVL.

This chain links TRBV2 with TRBJ1-5; perhaps TRBD1 as D (5 bases). Looked up from germline, CDR1 is SNHLY and CDR2 is FYNNEI. V was clipped by 4 bases and J by 5 bases, with 12 bases between them. The CDR3 is 14 residues long. This CDR3 is CASSGSGSDQPQHF. CDR3 nucleotide sequence: TGTGCCAGCAGTGGCTCAGGGTCGGATCAGCCCCAGCATTTT.

The chain carries TRBV2 and TRBJ2-2; TRBD2 might be the D (6 bases). V was pared by 3 bases and J by 7 bases, with 12 bases between. The germline gives CDR1 SNHLY, CDR2 FYNNEI. This CDR3 region has 14 residues. This chain's CDR3 is CASSDQTSGGELFF. In DNA, the CDR3 is TGTGCCAGCAGTGATCAGACTAGTGGCGGGGAGCTGTTTTTT.

About this clone: This same CDR3 is encoded by further DNA sequences in the sample. The J gene is TRBJ1-1, the V gene TRBV5-1; the D is unclear. V lost 0 bases to trimming and J lost 1 base, with 4 bases between them. CDR3 size: 13 residues. Germline CDR1 reads SGHRS; CDR2 reads YFSETQ. CDR3 nucleotides: TGCGCCAGCAGCTTGGGAGGGAACACTGAAGCTTTCTTT. Its protein is CASSLGGNTEAFF.

The J gene is TRBJ1-1, the V gene TRBV19, with 8 nucleotides matching TRBD1. The J segment lost 0 bases and the V segment lost 7 bases, leaving 4 bases of the junction unmatched. Germline V lookup: CDR1 LNHDA, CDR2 SQIVND (reference sequence). The CDR3 is made up of 14 amino acids. The CDR3: CASTRTGMNTEAFF. CDR3 nucleotide sequence: TGTGCCAGTACCCGGACAGGGATGAACACTGAAGCTTTCTTT. Full variable domain (outside the CDR3, taken from reference TRBV19 and TRBJ1-1): DGGITQSPKYLFRKEGQNVTLSCEQNLNHDAMYWYRQDPGQGLRLIYYSQIVNDFQKGDIAEGYSVSREKKESFPLTVTSAQKNPTAFYLCASTRTGMNTEAFFGQGTRLTVV.

This clone was counted a single time. The chain recombines TRBV25-1 with TRBJ1-1; TRBD1 matches at 9 bases. The CDR3 is 13 amino acids. The V gene end was trimmed by 4 bases and the J gene end by 11 bases; junction bases not matched to a gene: 8. The germline gives CDR1 MGHDK, CDR2 SYGVNS. The CDR3 DNA reads TGTGCCAGCAGTGTTCCCGGGACAGGGATGGCTTTCTTT. Residues: CASSVPGTGMAFF. Full variable domain (outside the CDR3, taken from reference TRBV25-1 and TRBJ1-1): EADIYQTPRYLVIGTGKKITLECSQTMGHDKMYWYQQDPGMELHLIHYSYGVNSTEKGDLSSESTVSRIRTEHFPLTLESARPSHTSQYLCASSVPGTGMAFFGQGTRLTVV.

The chain carries TRBV5-6 and TRBJ1-6; D unresolved. CDR1 SGHDT and CDR2 YYEEEE come from the germline V gene. V was pared by 2 bases and J by 0 bases, with 9 bases between. There are 16 residues in the CDR3. The CDR3 nucleotides read TGTGCCAGCAGCTTCTCGACCAGCTCCTATAATTCACCCCTCCACTTT. Its translation is CASSFSTSSYNSPLHF.

The chain links TRBV28 to TRBJ1-2; tentative D call: TRBD1 (6 bases). Germline CDR1 is MDHEN and CDR2 is SYDVKM. This CDR3 is built from 16 residues. Trimming removed 4 bases from V and 0 bases from J, with 15 bases in between. CDR3: CASSSALEGANYGYTF. The CDR3 region has the DNA TGTGCCAGCAGTTCGGCCTTAGAGGGGGCTAACTATGGCTACACCTTC.

The chain links TRBV30 to TRBJ1-2; 7 nucleotides match TRBD1. Germline values: CDR1 GTSNPN, CDR2 SVGIG (reference sequence). The CDR3 sequence is 12 residues long. Trimming cost V 2 bases and J 4 bases; bases outside gene matches: 1. CDR3 loop: CAWSRDSYGYTF. The CDR3 nucleotides read TGTGCCTGGAGTCGGGACAGCTATGGCTACACCTTC.

V and J are TRBV28 and TRBJ1-5; D gene uncertain. Germline V gene data show CDR1 as MDHEN and CDR2 as SYDVKM. The CDR3 runs to 19 residues. Trimming left V 2 bases short and J 2 bases short, with 22 bases between. CDR3 in amino acids: CASSLVGGYHDYGNQPQHF. The CDR3 DNA is TGTGCCAGCAGTTTAGTGGGCGGATACCACGATTACGGCAATCAGCCCCAGCATTTT.

The DNA of the CDR3 is TGTGCCTGGTGGGACACCATGAACGCGCAGTACTTC. It is translated as CAWWDTMNAQYF. The genes are TRBV30 and TRBJ2-7, with D possibly TRBD1 on 6 matching bases. CDR3 length: 12 amino acids. V lost 5 bases and J 9 bases, leaving 17 bases between the germline ends. Per germline, CDR1 GTSNPN and CDR2 SVGIG (reference sequence).

The rearrangement uses TRBV5-5 and TRBJ1-4; D gene unclear. V gave up 3 bases and J gave up 10 bases, with 16 bases separating them. Germline-derived CDR1 and CDR2 are SGHKS and YYEKEE (reference sequence). The CDR3 sequence is 14 residues long. CDR3 coding DNA: TGTGCCAGCAGCTCCGCTGGGCGGGGAGGAAAACTGTTTTTT. Amino acids: CASSSAGRGGKLFF.

The chain links TRBV30 to TRBJ2-3, with 7 positions matching TRBD2. The ends lost 3 bases at V and 1 base at J; junction bases unmatched: 4. This CDR3 has 14 amino acids. Looked up from germline, CDR1 is GTSNPN and CDR2 is SVGIG (reference sequence). The CDR3 loop is CAWSGGTRTDTQYF. CDR3 DNA: TGTGCCTGGAGCGGGGGGACCCGCACAGATACGCAGTATTTT.

The chain uses TRBV18 and TRBJ1-1; D unclear. Germline V CDR1 and CDR2: KGHSH, LQKENI. The CDR3 sequence is 13 residues long. Trimming took off 2 bases at V and 3 bases at J, with 7 bases between the two ends. The CDR3 loop reads CASSPTFDTEAFF. The CDR3, as DNA: TGTGCCAGCTCACCAACATTCGACACTGAAGCTTTCTTT.

The chain uses TRBV7-9 and TRBJ1-2; D may be TRBD1 (5 bases). The length of the CDR3 is 13 residues. The V end was cut by 2 bases, the J end by 6 bases, with 10 bases between. CDR1 is SEHNR and CDR2 is FQNEAQ in the germline V gene (reference sequence). The CDR3 DNA follows: TGTGCCAGCAGCTTAACAGGCGGTGATGGCTACACCTTC. As protein: CASSLTGGDGYTF. The full variable domain, in which reference TRBV7-9 and TRBJ1-2 provide the parts outside the CDR3, is DTGVSQNPRHKITKRGQNVTFRCDPISEHNRLYWYRQTLGQGPEFLTYFQNEAQLEKSRLLSDRFSAERPKGSFSTLEIQRTEQGDSAMYLCASSLTGGDGYTFGSGTRLTVV.

This clone was detected once. The rearrangement uses TRBV19 and TRBJ2-5, with TRBD1 matching 8 bases. The V gene end was trimmed by 5 bases and the J gene end by 7 bases; junction bases not matched to a gene: 9. Germline assignment: CDR1 LNHDA and CDR2 SQIVND (reference sequence). The length of the CDR3 is 14 residues. CDR3 DNA: TGTGCCAGTAGTCCCGGGACAGGCGGAGGGACCCAGTACTTC. Protein: CASSPGTGGGTQYF. The entire variable domain, with the rest obtained from reference TRBV19 and TRBJ2-5, is as follows: DGGITQSPKYLFRKEGQNVTLSCEQNLNHDAMYWYRQDPGQGLRLIYYSQIVNDFQKGDIAEGYSVSREKKESFPLTVTSAQKNPTAFYLCASSPGTGGGTQYFGPGTRLLVL.

The chain is built from TRBV12-3 or TRBV12-4 and TRBJ1-2; no reliable D call. This CDR3 spans 12 amino acids. The V gene lost 5 bases and the J gene lost 4 bases, with 8 bases spanning the gap. CDR3 amino acids: CASSKDPYGYTF. The CDR3, as DNA: TGTGCCAGCAGTAAGGACCCCTATGGCTACACCTTC.